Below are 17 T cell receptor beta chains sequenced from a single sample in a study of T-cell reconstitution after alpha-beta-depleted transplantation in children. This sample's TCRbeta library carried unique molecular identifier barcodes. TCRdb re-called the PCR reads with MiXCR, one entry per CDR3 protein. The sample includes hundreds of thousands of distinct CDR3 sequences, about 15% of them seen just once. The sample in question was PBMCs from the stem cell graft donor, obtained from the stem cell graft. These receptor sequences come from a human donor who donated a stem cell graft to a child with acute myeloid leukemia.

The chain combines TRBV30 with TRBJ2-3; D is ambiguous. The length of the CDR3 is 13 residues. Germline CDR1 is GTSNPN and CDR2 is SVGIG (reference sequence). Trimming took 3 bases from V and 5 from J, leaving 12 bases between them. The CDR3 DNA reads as TGTGCCTGGAGCGAACGCCGCCTAGATACGCAGTATTTT. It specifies CAWSERRLDTQYF.

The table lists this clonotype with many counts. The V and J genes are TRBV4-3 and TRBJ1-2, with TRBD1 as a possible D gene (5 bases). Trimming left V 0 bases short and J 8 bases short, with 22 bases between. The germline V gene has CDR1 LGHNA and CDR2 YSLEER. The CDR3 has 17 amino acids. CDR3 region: CASSQDTFGGSYGGYTF. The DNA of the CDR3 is TGCGCCAGCAGCCAAGATACGTTTGGGGGAAGTTACGGGGGCTACACCTTC.

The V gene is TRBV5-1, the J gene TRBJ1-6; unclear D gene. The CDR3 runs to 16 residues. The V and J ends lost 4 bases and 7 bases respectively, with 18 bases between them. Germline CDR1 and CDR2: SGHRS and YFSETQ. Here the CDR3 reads CASSPTLDLGNSPLHF. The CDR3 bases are TGCGCCAGCAGCCCTACCTTGGACTTGGGGAATTCACCCCTCCACTTT.

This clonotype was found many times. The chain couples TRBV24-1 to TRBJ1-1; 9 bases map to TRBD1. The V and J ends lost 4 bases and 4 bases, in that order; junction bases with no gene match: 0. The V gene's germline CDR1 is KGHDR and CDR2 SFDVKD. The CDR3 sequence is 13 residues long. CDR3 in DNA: TGTGCCACCAGTGAGGACAGGGGCACTGAAGCTTTCTTT. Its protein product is CATSEDRGTEAFF.

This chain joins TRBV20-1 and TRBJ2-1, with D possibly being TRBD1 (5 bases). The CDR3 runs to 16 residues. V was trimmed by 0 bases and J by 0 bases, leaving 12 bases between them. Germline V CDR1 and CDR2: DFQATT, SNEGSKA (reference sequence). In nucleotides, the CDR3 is TGCAGTGCTAGAGAGGGGCGAGCGAGCTCCTACAATGAGCAGTTCTTC. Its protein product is CSAREGRASSYNEQFF.

Written as DNA, the CDR3 is TGTGCCAGCAGCGTCACATTGCGGGGGCTCGACAATGAGCAGTTCTTC. Amino acid sequence: CASSVTLRGLDNEQFF. This chain connects TRBV9 to TRBJ2-1; the D gene is possibly TRBD2 (7 bases). V was pared by 2 bases and J by 5 bases, with 17 bases between. The germline V gene has CDR1 SGDLS and CDR2 YYNGEE. The CDR3 sequence is 16 residues long.

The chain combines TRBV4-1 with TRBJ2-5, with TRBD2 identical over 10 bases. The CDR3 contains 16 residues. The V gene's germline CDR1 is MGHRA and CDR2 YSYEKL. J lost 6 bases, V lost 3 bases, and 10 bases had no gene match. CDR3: CASSQAEAGGQKTQYF. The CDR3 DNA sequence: TGCGCCAGCAGCCAGGCGGAAGCGGGGGGGCAAAAGACCCAGTACTTC.

The CDR3 reads CASRARGSLNEQFF. The CDR3 DNA sequence: TGTGCCAGCAGGGCGCGGGGGTCTTTGAATGAGCAGTTCTTC. The chain has TRBV7-9 and TRBJ2-1, with TRBD2 matching 7 bases. The CDR3 length is 14 residues. V lost 6 bases to trimming and J lost 7 bases; unmatched junction nucleotides: 9. The germline V gene has CDR1 SEHNR and CDR2 FQNEAQ (reference sequence).

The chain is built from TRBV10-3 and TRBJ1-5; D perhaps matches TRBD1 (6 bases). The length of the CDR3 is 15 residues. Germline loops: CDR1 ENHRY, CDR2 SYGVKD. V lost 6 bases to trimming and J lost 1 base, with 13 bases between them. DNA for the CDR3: TGTGCCATCAGCGAGGGGGGGAGAAGCAATCAGCCCCAGCATTTT. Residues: CAISEGGRSNQPQHF.

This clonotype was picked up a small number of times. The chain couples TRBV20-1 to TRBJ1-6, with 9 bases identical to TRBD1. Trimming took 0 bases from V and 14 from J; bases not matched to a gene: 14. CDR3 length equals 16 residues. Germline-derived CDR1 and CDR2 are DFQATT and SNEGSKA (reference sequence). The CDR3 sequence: CSARDVGQGMMMSLHF. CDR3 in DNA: TGCAGTGCTAGAGATGTGGGACAGGGCATGATGATGTCCCTCCACTTT.

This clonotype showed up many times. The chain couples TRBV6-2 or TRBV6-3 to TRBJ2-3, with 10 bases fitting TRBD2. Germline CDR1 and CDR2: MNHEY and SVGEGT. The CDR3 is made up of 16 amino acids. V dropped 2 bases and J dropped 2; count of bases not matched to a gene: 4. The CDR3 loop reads CASSYPGLAVTDTQYF. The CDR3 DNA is TGTGCCAGCAGTTACCCTGGACTAGCGGTCACAGATACGCAGTATTTT.

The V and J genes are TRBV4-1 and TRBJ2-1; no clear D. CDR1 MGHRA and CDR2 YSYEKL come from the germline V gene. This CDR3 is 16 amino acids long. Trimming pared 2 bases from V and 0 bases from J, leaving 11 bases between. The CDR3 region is CASSQLDLTSYNEQFF. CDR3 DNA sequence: TGCGCCAGCAGCCAACTGGACCTGACCTCCTACAATGAGCAGTTCTTC.

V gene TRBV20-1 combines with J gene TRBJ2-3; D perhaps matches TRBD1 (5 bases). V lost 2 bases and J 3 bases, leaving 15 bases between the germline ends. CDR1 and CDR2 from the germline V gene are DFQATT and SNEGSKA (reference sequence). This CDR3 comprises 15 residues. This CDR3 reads CSARKGRVRTDTQYF. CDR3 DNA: TGCAGTGCTAGAAAGGGCAGGGTCAGGACAGATACGCAGTATTTT.

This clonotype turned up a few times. For the CDR3, the DNA is TGTGCCAGCAGACCTAGGACTGGCTCCTACAATGAGCAGTTCTTC. Protein sequence: CASRPRTGSYNEQFF. The J gene is TRBJ2-1, the V gene TRBV12-3 or TRBV12-4, with a possible D match to TRBD2 (5 bases). The V gene lost 6 bases and the J gene lost 0 bases, with 12 bases spanning the gap. This CDR3 has 15 residues.

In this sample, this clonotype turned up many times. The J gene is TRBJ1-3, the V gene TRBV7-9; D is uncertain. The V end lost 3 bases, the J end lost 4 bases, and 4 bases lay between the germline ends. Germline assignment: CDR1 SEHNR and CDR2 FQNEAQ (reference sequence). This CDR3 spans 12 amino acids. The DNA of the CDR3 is TGTGCCAGCAGCTTTTCAGGAAACACCATATATTTT. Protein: CASSFSGNTIYF. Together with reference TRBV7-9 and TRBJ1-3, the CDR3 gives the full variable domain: DTGVSQNPRHKITKRGQNVTFRCDPISEHNRLYWYRQTLGQGPEFLTYFQNEAQLEKSRLLSDRFSAERPKGSFSTLEIQRTEQGDSAMYLCASSFSGNTIYFGEGSWLTVV.

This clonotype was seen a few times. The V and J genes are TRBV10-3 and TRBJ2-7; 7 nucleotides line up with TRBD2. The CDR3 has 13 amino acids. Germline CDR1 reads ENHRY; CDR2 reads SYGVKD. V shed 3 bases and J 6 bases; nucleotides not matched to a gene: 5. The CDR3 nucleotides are TGTGCCATCAGTGAACGGGGGGACGGCGAGCAGTACTTC. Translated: CAISERGDGEQYF.

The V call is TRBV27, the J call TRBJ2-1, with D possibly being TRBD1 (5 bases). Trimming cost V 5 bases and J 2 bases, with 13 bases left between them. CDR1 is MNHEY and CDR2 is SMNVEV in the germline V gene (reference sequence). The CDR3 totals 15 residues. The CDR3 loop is CASSRGERTYNEQFF. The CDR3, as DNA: TGTGCCAGCAGTAGGGGTGAACGAACCTACAATGAGCAGTTCTTC.